These T cell receptor beta chains were read from a single sample in a study of PD-L1 blockade in urothelial cancer. Using immunoSEQ multiplex PCR, the repertoire was profiled, and TCRdb retains in-frame clones only, with some absent. The profile covers about 95,000 clones, with 87% appearing a single time and 1.5% to 2.5% taken by the ten largest. The input for sequencing was PBMCs, taken around atezolizumab (anti-PD-L1) treatment. Receptors were obtained from a man between 60 and 75 years old with urothelial cancer. The CDR3 runs from the conserved cysteine through the conserved F or W. The D gene is left open where the match is weak.

CDR3 protein	CDR3 DNA	V gene	J gene	D gene	CDR3 length
CASSLGGSLWNTEAFF	TGTGCCAGCAGTTTGGGGGGAAGTTTGTGGAACACTGAAGCTTTCTTT	TRBV28	TRBJ1-1	NA	16
CASSQDLASGEQYF	TGCGCCAGCAGCCAAGATTTGGCTAGCGGCGAGCAGTACTTC	TRBV4-1	TRBJ2-7	TRBD2	14
CASSSAGPEEAHGYTF	TGTGCCAGCAGTTCTGCAGGGCCTGAAGAGGCTCATGGCTACACCTTC	TRBV28	TRBJ1-2	NA	16
CASSLGSRDTQYF	TGCGCCAGCAGCTTGGGATCGCGAGATACGCAGTATTTT	TRBV5-1	TRBJ2-3	NA	13
CAVRFGRDPQNEQFF	TGTGCCGTTCGTTTCGGGCGGGACCCTCAAAATGAGCAGTTCTTC	TRBV10-3	TRBJ2-1	NA	15
CASRARTVREKLFF	TGTGCCAGCAGAGCCCGGACAGTCCGTGAAAAACTGTTTTTT	TRBV6-5	TRBJ1-4	NA	14
CSVVGGLKGGTEAFF	TGCAGCGTTGTGGGGGGGTTGAAGGGTGGAACTGAAGCTTTCTTT	TRBV29-1	TRBJ1-1	NA	15
CAWSRQGFEQYF	TGTGCCTGGAGTCGACAGGGATTCGAGCAGTACTTC	TRBV30	TRBJ2-7	TRBD1	12
CASSATQMADTQYF	TGTGCCAGCAGCGCAACACAGATGGCGGATACGCAGTATTTT	TRBV9	TRBJ2-3	NA	14
CASSSLNTGTDIYNEQFF	TGTGCCAGCAGTTCACTAAATACCGGGACAGACATATACAATGAGCAGTTCTTC	TRBV28	TRBJ2-1	TRBD1	18
CAWSVLGTGELFF	TGTGCCTGGAGTGTACTCGGGACCGGGGAGCTGTTTTTT	TRBV30	TRBJ2-2	NA	13
CASSPHYGRRSYEQYF	TGTGCCAGCAGCCCCCATTACGGGAGAAGGTCCTACGAGCAGTACTTC	TRBV9	TRBJ2-7	NA	16
CASSLKGAHGYTF	TGTGCCAGCAGTCTGAAGGGGGCCCATGGCTACACCTTC	TRBV5-4	TRBJ1-2	TRBD1	13
CASSVATGGSGGAQETQYF	TGTGCCAGCAGCGTAGCTACGGGTGGTAGCGGGGGGGCCCAAGAGACCCAGTACTTC	TRBV9	TRBJ2-5	TRBD2	19
CASSGGSFGPQHF	TGTGCCAGCAGTGGGGGCAGCTTCGGGCCCCAGCATTTT	TRBV6-1	TRBJ1-5	NA	13
CASSIDIAGMRTRTDEQFF	TGTGCCAGTAGTATCGATATAGCGGGTATGAGGACCAGGACAGATGAGCAGTTCTTC	TRBV19	TRBJ2-1	NA	19